Below, 17 T cell receptor beta chains from the same sample are listed, as sequenced in a study of human T cells and chemical hapten exposure. Time point of the sample: patch test 2, 6 weeks after DPC sensitization. The treatment was: therapeutic diphenylcyclopropenone sensitization with weekly scalp DPC. TCRdb used MiXCR to reprocess the RACE reads, holding one entry per CDR3 protein. The sample holds some 350,000 distinct CDR3 sequences, about 6.9% seen once. Sequencing was performed on whole blood, taken in connection with sensitization to the hapten diphenylcyclopropenone (DPC). These receptors all come from a woman aged 18-30 years with alopecia areata. Some clones in this sample may be carry-over from other donors' samples.

The chain carries TRBV10-3 and TRBJ2-5, with no clear D. The CDR3 spans 14 residues. V was shortened by 0 bases and J by 1 base, with 6 bases between the two germline ends. Per germline, CDR1 ENHRY and CDR2 SYGVKD. CDR3 nucleotides: TGTGCCATCAGTGAGTCTGGTCTCCAAGAGACCCAGTACTTC. Residues: CAISESGLQETQYF.

This clonotype was recorded many times. The chain recombines TRBV5-5 with TRBJ1-1; D possibly corresponds to TRBD1 (6 bases). This CDR3 has 14 residues. Germline V gene lookup returns CDR1 SGHKS and CDR2 YYEKEE (reference sequence). V was trimmed by 2 bases and J by 5 bases, leaving 13 bases between them. CDR3 DNA sequence: TGTGCCAGCAGCTTTTCCAGGGGAGAGACTGAAGCTTTCTTT. This encodes CASSFSRGETEAFF.

This clonotype has at least ten counts. This rearrangement joins TRBV25-1 to TRBJ1-4, with a weak D call TRBD1 (5 bases). V was cut by 2 bases and J by 7 bases, with 14 bases left in between. The length of the CDR3 is 15 residues. Germline lookup yields CDR1 MGHDK and CDR2 SYGVNS. The CDR3 loop is CASSEEGWWGEKLFF. The CDR3 DNA reads TGTGCCAGCAGTGAAGAGGGGTGGTGGGGTGAAAAACTGTTTTTT.

This clonotype has a count of ten or more. The chain employs TRBV4-2 and TRBJ2-3, with TRBD2 matching over 10 bases. There are 16 residues in the CDR3. Germline V gene sequence: CDR1 LGHNA, CDR2 YNFKEQ. Losses at the gene ends were 4 bases for V and 6 bases for J; bases not matched to a gene: 10. The CDR3 bases are TGTGCCAGCAGCCTTGTAGGTCTAGCGGGGGTTGATACGCAGTATTTT. Protein: CASSLVGLAGVDTQYF.

This clonotype was seen more than once but under ten times. The rearrangement joins TRBV4-2 to TRBJ1-1; perhaps TRBD1 as D (5 bases). The CDR3 extends over 13 amino acids. Trimming shortened V by 0 bases and J by 11 bases, and 13 bases separated the two germline ends. Germline CDR1 is LGHNA and CDR2 is YNFKEQ. CDR3 DNA sequence: TGTGCCAGCAGCCAAGAACGCCGGGGGGAGGCTTTCTTT. It specifies CASSQERRGEAFF.

The chain has TRBV7-8 and TRBJ1-5; D possibly corresponds to TRBD1 (5 bases). Trimming stripped 1 base from V and 10 bases from J, with 20 bases between. CDR1 is SGHVS and CDR2 is FQNEAQ in the germline V gene. The CDR3 contains 16 residues. CDR3 region: CASSLVRVPGISPQHF. The CDR3 coding sequence is TGTGCCAGCAGCTTAGTAAGGGTGCCAGGGATATCTCCCCAGCATTTT. The whole variable domain, filled in from reference TRBV7-8 and TRBJ1-5, reads GAGVSQSPRYKVAKRGQDVALRCDPISGHVSLFWYQQALGQGPEFLTYFQNEAQLDKSGLPSDRFFAERPEGSVSTLKIQRTQQEDSAVYLCASSLVRVPGISPQHFGDGTRLSIL.

This clonotype has a handful of counts. V is TRBV6-6 and J is TRBJ1-5; 9 nucleotides line up with TRBD1. The CDR3 is 15 amino acids. The germline V gene encodes CDR1 MNHNY and CDR2 SVGAGI (reference sequence). Trimming took 2 bases from V and 7 from J; bases not matched to a gene: 6. CDR3 coding DNA: TGTGCCAGCAGTTACCTTGACAGGGGGGGACAGCCCCAGCATTTT. It codes for CASSYLDRGGQPQHF.

This clonotype was counted at least ten times. The V call is TRBV12-3 or TRBV12-4, the J call TRBJ2-3; D is perhaps TRBD2 (7 bases). Trimming removed 3 bases from V and 2 bases from J, with 12 bases in between. This CDR3 comprises 15 residues. The CDR3 loop reads CASSFYGGPTDTQYF. CDR3 sequence (DNA): TGTGCCAGCAGTTTTTACGGGGGGCCCACAGATACGCAGTATTTT.

The sample holds many counts of this clonotype. V usage is TRBV20-1 and J usage is TRBJ2-1; D call uncertain. The CDR3 is 13 residues long. Germline CDR1 DFQATT, CDR2 SNEGSKA (reference sequence). V lost 8 bases and J lost 7, with 18 bases in between. Here the CDR3 reads CSPRRFLGNEQFF. CDR3 coding DNA: TGCAGTCCCCGGCGATTTTTGGGGAATGAGCAGTTCTTC.

Notes on this clonotype: A junction boundary mismatches the germline segment, possibly from a read error. The rearrangement joins TRBV7-6 to TRBJ1-1, with D unresolved. The CDR3 sequence is 13 residues long. Germline loops: CDR1 SGHVS, CDR2 FNYEAQ. The CDR3 sequence: CPSSLASGTEAFF. CDR3 bases: TGTCCCAGCAGCTTAGCATCTGGCACTGAAGCTTTCTTT.

This chain joins TRBV7-2 and TRBJ2-2; D is ambiguous. Germline-derived CDR1 and CDR2 are SGHTA and FQGNSA. This CDR3 has 11 amino acids. The V and J ends lost 5 bases and 11 bases respectively, with 9 bases between them. The CDR3 reads CASSPALELFF. Written as DNA, the CDR3 is TGTGCCAGCAGCCCCGCCCTTGAGCTGTTTTTT.

This clonotype was observed a few times. The chain carries TRBV20-1 and TRBJ2-3, with TRBD2 identical over 15 bases. The germline V gene has CDR1 DFQATT and CDR2 SNEGSKA (reference sequence). The V gene end was trimmed by 6 bases and the J gene end by 5 bases; junction bases not matched to a gene: 6. The CDR3 totals 15 residues. The CDR3 protein is CSADGLAGGQDTQYF. The CDR3, as DNA: TGCAGTGCGGACGGACTAGCGGGGGGGCAAGATACGCAGTATTTT.

This clonotype was found many times. The chain recombines TRBV20-1 with TRBJ1-2, with a possible D match to TRBD1 (5 bases). The V end lost 4 bases, the J end lost 6 bases, and 27 bases lay between the germline ends. Germline V gives CDR1 DFQATT, CDR2 SNEGSKA (reference sequence). The CDR3 length is 17 residues. The DNA for the CDR3 is TGCAGTGCTATTGGCCCCTCACGGGGATCGTGGGACGATGGCTACACCTTC. This encodes CSAIGPSRGSWDDGYTF.

This clonotype was detected many times. V and J are TRBV29-1 and TRBJ1-1; TRBD1 aligns across 12 bases. The CDR3 sequence is 13 residues long. V was clipped by 8 bases and J by 5 bases; unmatched bases: 6. Germline CDR1 reads SQVTM; CDR2 reads ANQGSEA. For the CDR3, the DNA is TGCAGCATTACGGGACAGGGGGCAACTGAAGCTTTCTTT. This sequence encodes CSITGQGATEAFF.

The chain is built from TRBV12-3 or TRBV12-4 and TRBJ2-3, with unresolved D. V lost 5 bases to trimming and J lost 2 bases, with 14 bases between them. The CDR3 consists of 15 residues. In DNA, the CDR3 is TGTGCCAGCAGTGGCAGGTGGAGACCCACAGATACGCAGTATTTT. As protein: CASSGRWRPTDTQYF.

Only a few counts were recorded for this clonotype. The CDR3 DNA is TGTGCCAGCAGTTACCGGGACAGGGGTGGCCTGGGAGGTGGCTACACCTTC. Its translation: CASSYRDRGGLGGGYTF. The genes are TRBV6-5 and TRBJ1-2; TRBD1 aligns across 10 bases. V gave up 2 bases and J gave up 7 bases; unmatched junction bases: 13. The CDR3 spans 17 residues. CDR1 is MNHEY, CDR2 SVGAGI, per germline.

The chain is built from TRBV27 and TRBJ2-1; D not resolved. The V gene lost 4 bases and the J gene lost 2 bases, with 6 bases spanning the gap. CDR1 MNHEY and CDR2 SMNVEV come from the germline V gene (reference sequence). This CDR3 has 13 amino acids. In DNA form, the CDR3 reads TGTGCCAGCAGTTCCCCACCCTACAATGAGCAGTTCTTC. The encoded protein is CASSSPPYNEQFF.